This TCR beta chain was documented in a study of T cells in Graves' hyperthyroidism and ophthalmopathy. Turning to the study itself: Blood from the periphery was taken at initial diagnosis, before any treatment.

With regard to this clonotype: Its antigen is unidentified.

The germline gives CDR1 MDHEN, CDR2 SYDVKM. Between the trimmed V and J ends, which lost 7 bases and 0 bases, there was a span of 7 bases. This CDR3 spans 13 amino acids. Newly diagnosed hyperthyroidism patients aged 18 to 65 years had disease lasting under 2 months. Each diagnosis was grounded in clinical symptoms, serum thyroxine and TRAb, thyroid ultrasound, and orbital computed tomography. Amplified TCR beta CDR3 regions derived from RNA transcripts. Initially, a first-round RT-PCR of the TCR CDR3 employed the HTBI primer set. TCRdb reprocessed the multiplex PCR reads via MiXCR and lists one record per CDR3 protein. The sample includes around 420,000 distinct CDR3 sequences, about an eighth of them seen just once. Study-level findings and limits: Appearing also in blood were most of the thyroid clonotypes expanded above 0.001.

This TCR came from a young woman with Graves' hyperthyroidism. Sequencing was performed on blood. J is TRBJ1-3 and V is TRBV28; no clear D. For the CDR3, the DNA is TGTGCCAGCACCCCCTCCTCTGGAAACACCATATATTTT. Translation: CASTPSSGNTIYF.